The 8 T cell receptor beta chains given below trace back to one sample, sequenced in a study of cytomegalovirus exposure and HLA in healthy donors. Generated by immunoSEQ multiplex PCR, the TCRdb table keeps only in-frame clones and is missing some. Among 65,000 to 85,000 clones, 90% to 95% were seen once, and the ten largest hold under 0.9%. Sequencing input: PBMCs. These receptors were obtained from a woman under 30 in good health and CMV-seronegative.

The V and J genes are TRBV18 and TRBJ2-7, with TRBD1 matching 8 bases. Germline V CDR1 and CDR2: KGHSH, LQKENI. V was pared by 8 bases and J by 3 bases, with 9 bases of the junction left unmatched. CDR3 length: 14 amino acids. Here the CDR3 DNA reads TGTGCCAGCACAGGACAGGGAGAGTTCTACGAGCAGTACTTC. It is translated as CASTGQGEFYEQYF. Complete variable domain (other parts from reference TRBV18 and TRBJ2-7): NAGVMQNPRHLVRRRGQEARLRCSPMKGHSHVYWYRQLPEEGLKFMVYLQKENIIDESGMPKERFSAEFPKEGPSILRIQQVVRGDSAAYFCASTGQGEFYEQYFGPGTRLTVT.

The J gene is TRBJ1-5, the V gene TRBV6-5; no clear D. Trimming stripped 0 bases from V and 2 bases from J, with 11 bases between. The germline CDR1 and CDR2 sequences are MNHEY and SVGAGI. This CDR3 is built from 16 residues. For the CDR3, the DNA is TGTGCCAGCAGTTACTCCACGGTACCCGGCAATCAGCCCCAGCATTTT. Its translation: CASSYSTVPGNQPQHF.

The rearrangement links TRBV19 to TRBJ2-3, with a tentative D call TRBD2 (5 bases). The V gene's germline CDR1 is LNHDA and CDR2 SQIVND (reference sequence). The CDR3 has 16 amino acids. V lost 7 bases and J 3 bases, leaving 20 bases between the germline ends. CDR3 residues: CASTEPFSTGTDTQYF. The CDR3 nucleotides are TGTGCCAGTACCGAACCCTTCTCGACGGGGACAGATACGCAGTATTTT.

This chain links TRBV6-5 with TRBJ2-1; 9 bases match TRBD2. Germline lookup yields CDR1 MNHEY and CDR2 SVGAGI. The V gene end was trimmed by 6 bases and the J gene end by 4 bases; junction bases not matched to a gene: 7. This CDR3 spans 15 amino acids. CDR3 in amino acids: CASSPGTSLYNEQFF. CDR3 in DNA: TGTGCCAGCAGCCCCGGGACTAGCCTTTACAATGAGCAGTTCTTC.

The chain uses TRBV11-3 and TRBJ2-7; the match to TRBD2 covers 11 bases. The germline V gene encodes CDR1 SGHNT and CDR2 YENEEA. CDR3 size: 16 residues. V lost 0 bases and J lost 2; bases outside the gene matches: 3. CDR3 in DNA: TGTGCCAGCAGCTTAGAAGGGACTAGCGGTGCCTACGAGCAGTACTTC. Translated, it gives CASSLEGTSGAYEQYF.

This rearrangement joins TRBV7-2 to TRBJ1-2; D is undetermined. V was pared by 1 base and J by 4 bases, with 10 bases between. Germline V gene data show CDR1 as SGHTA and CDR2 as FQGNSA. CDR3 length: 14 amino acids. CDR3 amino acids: CASSLENSFYGYTF. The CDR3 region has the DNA TGTGCCAGCAGCTTAGAAAACAGTTTCTATGGCTACACCTTC.

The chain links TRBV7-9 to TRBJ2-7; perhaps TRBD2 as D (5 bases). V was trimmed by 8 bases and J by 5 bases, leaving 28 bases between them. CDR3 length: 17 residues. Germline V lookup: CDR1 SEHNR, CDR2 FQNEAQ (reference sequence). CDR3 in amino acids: CASAKPADPFSANEQYF. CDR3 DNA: TGTGCCAGCGCTAAGCCAGCGGACCCTTTCTCAGCGAACGAGCAGTACTTC.

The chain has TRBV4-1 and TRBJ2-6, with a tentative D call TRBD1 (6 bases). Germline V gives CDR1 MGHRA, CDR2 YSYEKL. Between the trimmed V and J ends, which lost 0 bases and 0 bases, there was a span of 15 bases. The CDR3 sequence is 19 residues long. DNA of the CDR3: TGCGCCAGCAGCCAAGAGTTCCTGACAGGTCCCTCTGGGGCCAACGTCCTGACTTTC. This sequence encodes CASSQEFLTGPSGANVLTF.